The 18 T cell receptor beta chains reported below all come from one sample, sequenced in a study of tumor-infiltrating lymphocytes in primary liver carcinoma. cDNA specific to TCR beta was made from 500 ng of total RNA, with a constant-region primer employed for priming. Libraries of TCR beta came from three nested multiplex PCR rounds with slightly modified ARM-PCR. Running 10 cycles apiece, the first two PCR rounds relied on TRBV1-TRBV30 forward primers together with a C-beta reverse primer. One entry per CDR3 protein results from TCRdb running MiXCR on the multiplex PCR reads. The sample contains 95,000 to 100,000 distinct CDR3 sequences, around two thirds of which appear only once. Total RNA and DNA came together from around 20-30 mg of bulk tissue without cell sorting. Input material: liver tumor tissue from sampling region 2. The subset denotes: tumor region T2, inferior pole. The receptors originated from a woman aged 55-70 years with primary liver carcinoma and hepatitis B virus infection.

As to this clonotype: One end of the junction fails to match germline, which may point to a read error. This sequence joins TRBV6-1 and TRBJ2-1, with D perhaps matching TRBD1 or TRBD2 (6 bases each). The CDR3 is made up of 14 amino acids. Germline loops: CDR1 MNHNS, CDR2 SASEGT. CDR3 protein: CVSKTLGGWNEQFF. The CDR3 DNA reads as TGTGTCAGCAAAACCCTAGGGGGGTGGAATGAGCAGTTCTTC.

The J gene is TRBJ1-1, the V gene TRBV6-5; D remains ambiguous. Germline V CDR1 and CDR2: MNHEY, SVGAGI. Trimming shortened V by 10 bases and J by 1 base, and 19 bases separated the two germline ends. CDR3 length: 15 residues. CDR3 loop: CAIIPTSTSNTEAFF. In DNA, the CDR3 is TGTGCCATCATCCCAACATCTACATCGAACACTGAAGCTTTCTTT.

This clonotype was seen repeatedly, ten times or more. The chain has TRBV6-6 and TRBJ2-7; 10 positions agree with TRBD2. This CDR3 has 14 residues. The V segment lost 6 bases and the J segment 7 bases; nucleotides outside the gene matches: 9. Germline V gives CDR1 MNHNY, CDR2 SVGAGI (reference sequence). The CDR3 loop reads CASRSTSGSQEQYF. The CDR3 DNA reads as TGTGCCAGCAGATCGACTAGCGGGTCGCAGGAGCAGTACTTC.

About this clonotype: A read error is possible here, since a much larger clone lies one base away. The V gene is TRBV29-1, the J gene TRBJ2-3; the D gene is possibly TRBD1 (6 bases). Germline lookup yields CDR1 SQVTM and CDR2 ANQGSEA. The CDR3 totals 14 residues. The CDR3 sequence is CSVGVQGFTDTQFF. In nucleotides, the CDR3 is TGCAGCGTTGGGGTACAGGGATTCACAGATACGCAGTTTTTT.

This clonotype showed up many times. The chain is built from TRBV5-1 and TRBJ2-1; no firm D call. Trimming removed 0 bases at V and 6 bases at J, with 19 bases between. The length of the CDR3 is 17 residues. CDR1 and CDR2 from the germline V gene are SGHRS and YFSETQ. The CDR3 DNA sequence: TGCGCCAGCAGCTTGGCCTCAGGTGCCAGCCCTAGCAATGAGCAGTTCTTC. This translates into CASSLASGASPSNEQFF.

This clonotype was observed at least ten times. The V gene is TRBV6-6, the J gene TRBJ1-2, with 10 positions matching TRBD1. The CDR3 contains 15 residues. Trimming cost V 4 bases and J 7 bases; bases outside gene matches: 9. CDR1 is MNHNY and CDR2 is SVGAGI in the germline V gene (reference sequence). The chain's CDR3 is CASSSASTGGSGYTF. CDR3 DNA sequence: TGTGCCAGCAGTTCCGCCTCGACAGGGGGCTCTGGCTACACCTTC.

This CDR3 is CASSLRGREQGQYF. The CDR3 DNA reads as TGTGCCAGCAGCTTAAGAGGGCGGGAGCAAGGGCAGTACTTC. The J gene is TRBJ2-7, the V gene TRBV11-3; TRBD2 aligns across 7 bases. Germline V lookup: CDR1 SGHNT, CDR2 YENEEA. CDR3 length: 14 residues. J was trimmed by 9 bases and V by 2 bases; bases with no gene match: 10.

The table lists this clonotype with many counts. The chain joins TRBV6-5 to TRBJ2-7; 8 bases fit TRBD1. The CDR3 covers 15 residues. J gave up 9 bases and V 4 bases, and 14 bases lay outside the gene matches. Germline CDR1 reads MNHEY; CDR2 reads SVGAGI. The CDR3 protein is CASSFAGTGLGGQYF. The CDR3, as DNA: TGTGCCAGCAGTTTCGCCGGGACAGGCCTAGGTGGGCAGTACTTC.

Regarding this clonotype: The germline gene is not matched at one end of the junction; a read error may be the cause. The chain is built from TRBV29-1 and TRBJ2-2, with TRBD1 identical over 7 bases. Germline lookup yields CDR1 SQVTM and CDR2 ANQGSEA. The CDR3 has 13 residues. In DNA form, the CDR3 reads TGCAACGCACGGACAGGCAACACTGGGGAGCTGTTTTTT. It yields the protein CNARTGNTGELFF.

Points on this clonotype: The final CDR3 position lacks the conserved phenylalanine or tryptophan, pointing to a likely read error. The chain links TRBV10-3 to TRBJ2-5, with 7 positions matching TRBD1. CDR1 is ENHRY and CDR2 is SYGVKD in the germline V gene. This CDR3 comprises 14 residues. The CDR3 loop is CTIKRDSLEETQYI. The CDR3 coding sequence is TGTACCATCAAACGGGACAGCCTAGAAGAGACCCAGTACATC.

Points on this clonotype: A much larger clone sits a single nucleotide away, making a read error possible. The chain carries TRBV5-1 and TRBJ2-7, with TRBD2 identical over 7 bases. This CDR3 comprises 15 residues. The germline V gene encodes CDR1 SGHRS and CDR2 YFSETQ. The CDR3 DNA reads TGCGCCCGCAGCTTCCAACCCGGACTAGCCTACGAGCAGTACTTC. It encodes CARSFQPGLAYEQYF.

A note on this clonotype: Its ends do not fully match the called genes, so a read error is possible. The rearrangement links TRBV6-6 to TRBJ1-5, with a weak D call TRBD1 (5 bases). The CDR3 is 15 amino acids. Germline V gene data show CDR1 as MNHNY and CDR2 as SVGAGI (reference sequence). Here the CDR3 reads CDSSRTPGTNQPQHF. The DNA for the CDR3 is TGTGACAGCAGTCGAACCCCGGGGACCAATCAACCCCAGCATTTT.

Concerning this clonotype itself: Since no conserved phenylalanine or tryptophan closes the CDR3, a read error is the likely cause. The limits of the CDR3 on the DNA are not certain, so only TCRdb's listed CDR3 is given. The rearrangement uses TRBV11-3 and TRBJ2-7; TRBD2 is taken as the D call from the table, unchecked against the DNA. The V gene's germline CDR1 is SGHNT and CDR2 YENEEA. The CDR3 spans 15 amino acids, including both terminal residues. CDR3 amino acids: CASSPGTGDNYEHYI.

This clonotype showed up many times. The chain has TRBV10-3 and TRBJ2-7; a weak D match, TRBD2 (6 bases). Germline CDR1 and CDR2: ENHRY and SYGVKD. The CDR3 loop spans 16 amino acids. Deletions cut 0 bases from V and 1 base from J, with 13 bases between. CDR3 sequence: CAISESILGGSYEQYF. CDR3 bases: TGTGCCATCAGTGAGTCGATCCTCGGGGGTTCCTACGAGCAGTACTTC.

Notes on this clonotype: Since no conserved phenylalanine or tryptophan closes the CDR3, a read error is the likely cause. No DNA is shown, since the ends of the CDR3 on it are uncertain; the CDR3 is the one TCRdb lists. This chain connects TRBV4-2 to TRBJ2-2. The CDR3 is 15 residues long, counting both termini. Germline V gene sequence: CDR1 LGHNA, CDR2 YNFKEQ. This chain's CDR3 is CAGSQGGANTGEPFS.

Turning to this clonotype: One end of the junction is discordant with germline, which a read error may explain. V is TRBV5-6 and J is TRBJ2-3; 10 nucleotides line up with TRBD1. The germline CDR1 and CDR2 sequences are SGHDT and YYEEEE. The CDR3 is 14 residues long. CDR3 coding DNA: TGTGCCAGCAGCTGGGACAGGGGTACATATACTCAGTATTTT. Translation: CASSWDRGTYTQYF.

This clonotype was found once. The junction departs from germline at one end; a sequencing error may be responsible. The V call is TRBV4-2, the J call TRBJ2-1, with 7 bases aligning to TRBD1. Germline CDR1 is LGHNA and CDR2 is YNFKEQ. The CDR3 has 14 amino acids. CDR3 sequence reads: CASSEDRGDRVTSF. In DNA form, the CDR3 reads TGTGCCAGCAGCGAAGATAGGGGAGACAGGGTCACGTCCTTC.

Remarks on this clonotype: Here the CDR3 omits its conserved ending phenylalanine or tryptophan, so a read error is the likely source. The rearrangement links TRBV11-2 to TRBJ2-3, with D tentatively TRBD1 (5 bases). The CDR3 consists of 11 residues. The ends were cut back, 11 bases at V and 7 bases at J, with 13 bases in the middle. CDR1 is SGHAT, CDR2 FQNNGV, per germline. The CDR3 is CAFRDPNTQYL. The CDR3 bases are TGTGCCTTCAGGGATCCAAATACGCAGTATCTT.